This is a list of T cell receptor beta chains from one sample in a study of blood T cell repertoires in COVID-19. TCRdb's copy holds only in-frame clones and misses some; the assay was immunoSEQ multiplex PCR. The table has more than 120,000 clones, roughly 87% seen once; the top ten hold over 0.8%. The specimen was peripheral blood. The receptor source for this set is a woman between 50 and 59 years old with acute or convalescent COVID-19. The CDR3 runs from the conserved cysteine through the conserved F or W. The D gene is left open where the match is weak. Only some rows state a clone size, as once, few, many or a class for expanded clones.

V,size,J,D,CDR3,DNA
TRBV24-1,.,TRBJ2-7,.,CAISMTGSYEQYF,TGTGCCATCTCAATGACAGGCTCCTACGAGCAGTACTTC
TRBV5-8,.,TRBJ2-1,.,CASSPRHGGLQFF,TGTGCCAGCAGCCCGAGACACGGGGGGCTGCAGTTCTTC
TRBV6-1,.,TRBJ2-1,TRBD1,CASSDVGQGSNEQFF,TGTGCCAGCAGTGATGTGGGACAGGGTAGTAATGAGCAGTTCTTC
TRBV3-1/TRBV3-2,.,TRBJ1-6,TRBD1,CASSPTGGYSYNSPLHF,TGTGCCAGCAGCCCCACAGGGGGCTACTCCTATAATTCACCCCTCCACTTT
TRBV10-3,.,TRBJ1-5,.,CAISETREIYSNQPQHF,TGTGCCATCAGTGAGACGAGGGAAATCTATAGCAATCAGCCCCAGCATTTT
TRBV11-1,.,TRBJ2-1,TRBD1,CASSLGQGVGYEQFF,TGTGCCAGCAGCTTAGGGCAGGGGGTCGGCTATGAGCAGTTCTTC
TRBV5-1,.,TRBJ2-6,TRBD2,CASSSVLAGGTSGANVLTF,TGCGCCAGCAGCTCGGTACTAGCGGGAGGTACCTCTGGGGCCAACGTCCTGACTTTC
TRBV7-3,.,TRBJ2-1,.,CASSTGTSYNEQFF,TGTGCCAGCAGCACCGGGACTTCCTACAATGAGCAGTTCTTC
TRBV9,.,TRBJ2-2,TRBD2,CASSAASGGTGELFF,TGTGCCAGCAGCGCAGCTAGCGGGGGAACCGGGGAGCTGTTTTTT
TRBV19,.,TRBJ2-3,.,CASSIAPSTDTQYF,TGTGCCAGTAGTATAGCCCCTAGCACAGATACGCAGTATTTT
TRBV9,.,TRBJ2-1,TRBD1,CASSSRTGGHEQFF,TGTGCCAGCAGCTCTCGGACAGGGGGACATGAGCAGTTCTTC
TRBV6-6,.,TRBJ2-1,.,CASSYGAQGNEQFF,TGTGCCAGCAGTTACGGGGCACAGGGCAATGAGCAGTTCTTC
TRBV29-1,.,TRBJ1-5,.,CSAGGDHSNQPQHF,TGCAGCGCCGGGGGGGACCATAGCAATCAGCCCCAGCATTTT
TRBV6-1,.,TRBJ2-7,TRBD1,CASSERETGTGGIRNEQYF,TGTGCCAGCAGTGAACGGGAGACCGGGACAGGGGGCATTAGGAACGAGCAGTACTTC
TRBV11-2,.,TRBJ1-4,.,CASSRNAGWGEKLFF,TGTGCCAGCAGCCGTAACGCAGGGTGGGGTGAAAAACTGTTTTTT
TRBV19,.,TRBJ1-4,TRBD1,CASHGVRGLIEKLFF,TGTGCCAGTCATGGCGTGAGGGGGCTTATCGAAAAACTGTTTTTT
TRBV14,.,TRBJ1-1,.,CASSRWTGMNTEAFF,TGTGCCAGCAGCCGCTGGACGGGGATGAACACTGAAGCTTTCTTT
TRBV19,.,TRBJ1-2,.,CASSMIAYGYTF,TGTGCCAGTAGTATGATAGCGTATGGCTACACCTTC
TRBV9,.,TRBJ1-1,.,CASSSLGGGNTEAFF,TGTGCCAGCAGCTCCCTTGGGGGCGGGAACACTGAAGCTTTCTTT
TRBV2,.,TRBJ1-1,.,CASSETHNTEAFF,TGTGCCAGCAGTGAAACACATAACACTGAAGCTTTCTTT
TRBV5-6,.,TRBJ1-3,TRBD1,CASSRADRGLGNTIYF,TGTGCCAGCAGCAGAGCCGACAGGGGGCTTGGAAACACCATATATTTT
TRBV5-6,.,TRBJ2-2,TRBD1,CASSPDRGYVGELFF,TGTGCCAGCAGCCCTGACAGGGGTTACGTCGGGGAGCTGTTTTTT
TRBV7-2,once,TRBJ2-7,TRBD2,CASSFSGASYEQYF,TGTGCCAGCAGCTTTAGCGGGGCCTCATACGAGCAGTACTTC
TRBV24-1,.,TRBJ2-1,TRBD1,CATSDSGRGYNEQFF,TGTGCCACCAGTGATTCGGGCAGGGGGTACAATGAGCAGTTCTTC
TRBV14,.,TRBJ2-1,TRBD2,CASSQELAGLYEQFF,TGTGCCAGCAGCCAAGAATTAGCGGGGTTGTATGAGCAGTTCTTC
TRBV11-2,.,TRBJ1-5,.,CASRQGRDQPQHF,TGTGCCAGCAGACAGGGTAGGGATCAGCCCCAGCATTTT
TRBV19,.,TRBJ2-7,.,CASSIGASSYEQYF,TGTGCCAGTAGTATTGGGGCTAGCTCCTACGAGCAGTACTTC
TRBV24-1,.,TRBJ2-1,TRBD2,CATSADRLASGNEQFF,TGTGCCACCAGTGCCGATCGACTAGCTTCTGGAAATGAGCAGTTCTTC
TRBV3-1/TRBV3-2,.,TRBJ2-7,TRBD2,CASSRSSGRAREQYF,TGTGCCAGCAGCCGTAGTAGCGGGAGGGCCCGCGAGCAGTACTTC
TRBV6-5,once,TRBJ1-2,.,CASNGGYGYTF,TGTGCCAGCAACGGGGGCTATGGCTACACCTTC
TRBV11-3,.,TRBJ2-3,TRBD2,CASSLGATSGTDTQYF,TGTGCCAGCAGCTTAGGAGCGACTAGCGGCACAGATACGCAGTATTTT
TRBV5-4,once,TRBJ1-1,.,CASSLKNTEAFF,TGTGCCAGCAGCCTTAAGAACACTGAAGCTTTCTTT
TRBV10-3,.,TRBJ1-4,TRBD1,CAISDRDRGKYEKLFF,TGTGCCATCAGTGACCGGGACAGGGGGAAATATGAAAAACTGTTTTTT
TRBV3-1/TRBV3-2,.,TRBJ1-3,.,CASSPGAGQNTIYF,TGTGCCAGCAGCCCAGGGGCAGGGCAAAACACCATATATTTT
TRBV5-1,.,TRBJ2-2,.,CASSPRLVSGTGELFF,TGCGCCAGCAGCCCCCGACTAGTATCGGGCACCGGGGAGCTGTTTTTT